One T cell receptor (beta chain) is described in this entry. Repertoires were generated with immunoSEQ multiplex PCR, while TCRdb's copy carries only in-frame clones and drops some. This sample yields approximately 330,000 clones, of which almost 90% are seen a single time; around 0.93% belongs to the top ten. This specimen belongs to a study of blood T cell repertoires in COVID-19. Study summary: Nucleic acid was either cDNA or gDNA, and it came from T cells, B-cell-depleted T cells, or PBMCs.

The clonotype originates from a middle-aged woman with COVID-19, enrolled during active disease. Sequences were obtained from peripheral blood.

CDR3 loop: CASSLTTDSNQPQHF. The CDR3 nucleotides read TGTGCCAGCAGTTTAACGACAGATAGCAATCAGCCCCAGCATTTT. The rearrangement joins TRBV27 to TRBJ1-5, with D maybe TRBD1 (5 bases). V gave up 2 bases and J gave up 0 bases, with 8 bases separating them. This CDR3 is built from 15 residues. Germline CDR1 is MNHEY and CDR2 is SMNVEV (reference sequence).